The sequence of this T cell receptor (beta chain) was determined in a study of T cell repertoires in cytomegalovirus infection. Overall study context: CMV epitopes in the study were HLA-C-restricted (recently identified) and HLA-B-restricted (well studied). It can be stated that public TCR beta signatures indicated CMV infection as well as a matching HLA type. Study conclusions and caveats: CMV-specific TCR beta clonotypes restricted by HLA-C were the ones dominating the ex vivo response. Based on cumulative public TCR beta family frequency, carriers of CMV plus the relevant HLA were identified.

Trimming pared 0 bases from V and 7 bases from J, leaving 8 bases between. Germline V gene sequence: CDR1 SGDLS, CDR2 YYNGEE. The CDR3 contains 13 residues. TCRdb redid the calling of the reads with MiXCR, one entry per CDR3 protein. Seen here are some 700,000 distinct CDR3 sequences, roughly 30% observed once, and the top ten hold about 20%. This clonotype was observed a few times. Antigen: not known. The receptor comes from a human donor in good health (CMV status not recorded). Some clones in this sample may be carry-over from other donors' samples. The source material was cultured PBMCs, sampled from culture after CMV antigen stimulation. The V gene is TRBV9, the J gene TRBJ2-1, with D unclear. CDR3 region: CASSVAPRNEQFF. DNA for the CDR3: TGTGCCAGCAGCGTAGCCCCCCGGAATGAGCAGTTCTTC.